The T cell receptor beta chain under discussion was sequenced for a study of blood T cell repertoires in COVID-19. As processed by the authors: From reference gene primer amplification, estimates of nucleated cell counts were derived. TCRdb keeps only in-frame clones here, not all; method: immunoSEQ multiplex PCR. Clonal size and the V and J genes are those of that table, whereas D and trimming came from the DNA. Here the sample spans over 150,000 clones, more than 70% being singletons. Seattle patients were enrolled during active infection and followed longitudinally. This CDR3 region has 11 residues. Germline V gives CDR1 ENHRY, CDR2 SYGVKD. As to this clone: The junction differs from germline at one of its ends, possibly a read error.

V gene TRBV10-3 combines with J gene TRBJ2-1, with D unresolved. This TCR was sampled from a man aged 50 to 60 with COVID-19, enrolled during active disease. The sequenced material came from peripheral blood. As DNA, the CDR3 is TGTGCCATCAGGGAGTTAAATGAGCAGTTCTTC. This gives the protein CAIRELNEQFF.